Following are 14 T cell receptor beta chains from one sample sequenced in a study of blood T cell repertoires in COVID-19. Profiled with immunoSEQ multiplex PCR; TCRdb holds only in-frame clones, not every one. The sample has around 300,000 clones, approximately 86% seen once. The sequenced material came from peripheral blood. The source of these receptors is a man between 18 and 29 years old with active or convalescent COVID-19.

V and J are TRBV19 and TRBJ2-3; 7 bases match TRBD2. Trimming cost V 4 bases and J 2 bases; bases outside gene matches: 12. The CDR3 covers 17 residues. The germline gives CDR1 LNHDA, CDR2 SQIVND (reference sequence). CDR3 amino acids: CASSRDGPSGATDTQYF. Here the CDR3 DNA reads TGTGCCAGTAGTAGGGACGGACCTAGCGGAGCCACAGATACGCAGTATTTT.

The CDR3 coding sequence is TGTGCCAGCAGCCTTTATCTAGCGGGGGGGAATGAGCAGTTCTTC. This encodes CASSLYLAGGNEQFF. The chain has TRBV7-9 and TRBJ2-1, with 12 bases that match TRBD2. Germline assignment: CDR1 SEHNR and CDR2 FQNEAQ (reference sequence). The V segment lost 5 bases and the J segment 7 bases; nucleotides outside the gene matches: 6. This CDR3 region has 15 residues.

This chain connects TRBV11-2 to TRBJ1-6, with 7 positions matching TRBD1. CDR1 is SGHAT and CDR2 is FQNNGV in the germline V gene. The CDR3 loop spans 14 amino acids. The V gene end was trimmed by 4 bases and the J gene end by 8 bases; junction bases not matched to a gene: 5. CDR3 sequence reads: CASSSDRVDSPLHF. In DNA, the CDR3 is TGTGCCAGCAGCTCAGACAGGGTCGATTCACCCCTCCACTTT.

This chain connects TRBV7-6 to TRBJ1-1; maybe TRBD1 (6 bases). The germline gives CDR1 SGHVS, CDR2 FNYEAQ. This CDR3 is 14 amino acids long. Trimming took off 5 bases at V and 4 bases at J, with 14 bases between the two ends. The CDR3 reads CASSRTRGSTEAFF. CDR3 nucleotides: TGTGCCAGCAGCAGAACCAGGGGTAGCACTGAAGCTTTCTTT. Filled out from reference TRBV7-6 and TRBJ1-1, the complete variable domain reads GAGVSQSPRYKVTKRGQDVALRCDPISGHVSLYWYRQALGQGPEFLTYFNYEAQQDKSGLPNDRFSAERPEGSISTLTIQRTEQRDSAMYRCASSRTRGSTEAFFGQGTRLTVV.

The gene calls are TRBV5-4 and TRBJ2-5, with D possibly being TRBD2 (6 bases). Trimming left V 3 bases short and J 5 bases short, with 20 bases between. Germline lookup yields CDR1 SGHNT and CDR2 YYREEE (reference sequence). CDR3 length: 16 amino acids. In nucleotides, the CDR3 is TGTGCCAGCAGCTCCGGAGGGGCTATGAGGGAGGAGACCCAGTACTTC. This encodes CASSSGGAMREETQYF.

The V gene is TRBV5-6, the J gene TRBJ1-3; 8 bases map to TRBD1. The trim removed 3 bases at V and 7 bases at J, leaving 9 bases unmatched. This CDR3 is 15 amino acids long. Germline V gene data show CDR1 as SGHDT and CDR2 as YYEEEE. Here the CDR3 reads CASSSTGDVRNTIYF. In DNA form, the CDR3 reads TGTGCCAGCAGCTCGACAGGGGACGTACGGAACACCATATATTTT.

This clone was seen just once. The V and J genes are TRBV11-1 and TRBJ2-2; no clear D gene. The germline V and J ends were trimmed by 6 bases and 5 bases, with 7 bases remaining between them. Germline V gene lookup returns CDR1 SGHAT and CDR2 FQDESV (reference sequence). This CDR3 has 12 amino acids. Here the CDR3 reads CASRTFTGELFF. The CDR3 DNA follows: TGTGCCAGCAGGACTTTTACCGGGGAGCTGTTTTTT.

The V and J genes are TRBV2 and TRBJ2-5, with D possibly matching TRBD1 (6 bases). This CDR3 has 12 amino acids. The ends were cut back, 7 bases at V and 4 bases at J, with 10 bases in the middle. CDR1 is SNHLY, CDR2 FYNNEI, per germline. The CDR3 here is CASKAGVETQYF. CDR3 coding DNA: TGTGCCAGCAAGGCAGGGGTAGAGACCCAGTACTTC.

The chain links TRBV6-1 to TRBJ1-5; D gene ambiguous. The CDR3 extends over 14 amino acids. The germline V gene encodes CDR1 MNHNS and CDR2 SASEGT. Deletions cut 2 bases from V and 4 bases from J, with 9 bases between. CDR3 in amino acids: CASSELVGNQPQHF. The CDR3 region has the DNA TGTGCCAGCAGTGAATTAGTCGGGAATCAGCCCCAGCATTTT.

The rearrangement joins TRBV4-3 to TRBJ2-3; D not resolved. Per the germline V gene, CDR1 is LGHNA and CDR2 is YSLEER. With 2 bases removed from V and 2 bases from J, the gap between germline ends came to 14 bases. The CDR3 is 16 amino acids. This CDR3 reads CASSQTNLKLTDTQYF. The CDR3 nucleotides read TGCGCCAGCAGCCAAACTAACCTTAAACTCACAGATACGCAGTATTTT.

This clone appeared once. CDR3 sequence reads: CASSGYRGNEQFF. The CDR3 nucleotides read TGTGCCAGCAGCGGGTACAGGGGTAATGAGCAGTTCTTC. The chain recombines TRBV7-6 with TRBJ2-1; TRBD1 aligns across 7 bases. The CDR3 is 13 residues long. Germline V gives CDR1 SGHVS, CDR2 FNYEAQ. The V segment lost 5 bases and the J segment 7 bases; nucleotides outside the gene matches: 5.

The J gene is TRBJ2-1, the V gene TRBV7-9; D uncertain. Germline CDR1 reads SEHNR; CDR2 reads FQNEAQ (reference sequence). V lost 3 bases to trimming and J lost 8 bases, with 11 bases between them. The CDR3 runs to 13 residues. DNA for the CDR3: TGTGCCAGCAGCTTTACAGAACGGTATGAGCAGTTCTTC. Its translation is CASSFTERYEQFF. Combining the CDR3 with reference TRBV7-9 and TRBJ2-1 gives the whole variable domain DTGVSQNPRHKITKRGQNVTFRCDPISEHNRLYWYRQTLGQGPEFLTYFQNEAQLEKSRLLSDRFSAERPKGSFSTLEIQRTEQGDSAMYLCASSFTERYEQFFGPGTRLTVL.

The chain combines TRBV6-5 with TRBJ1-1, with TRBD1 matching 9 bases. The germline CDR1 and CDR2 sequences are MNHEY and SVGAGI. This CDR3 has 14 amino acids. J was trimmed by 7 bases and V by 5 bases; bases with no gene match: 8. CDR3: CASSPRDRVSEAFF. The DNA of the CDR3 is TGTGCCAGCAGTCCACGGGACAGGGTGAGTGAAGCTTTCTTT.

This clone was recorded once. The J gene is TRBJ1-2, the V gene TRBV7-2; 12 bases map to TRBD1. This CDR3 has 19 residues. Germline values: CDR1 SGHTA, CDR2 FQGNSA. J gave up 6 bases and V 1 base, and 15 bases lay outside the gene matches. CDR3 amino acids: CASSLVPGTGGGGKDGYTF. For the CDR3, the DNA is TGTGCCAGCAGCTTAGTCCCCGGGACAGGGGGCGGCGGGAAGGATGGCTACACCTTC.